This entry features one T cell receptor beta chain sequence. Trimming pared 0 bases from V and 9 bases from J, leaving 21 bases between. From germline, CDR1 is MGHRA and CDR2 YSYEKL. This CDR3 has 17 amino acids. The data were taken from a study of blood T cells in healthy people across ages. Per-sample yields of isolated PBMCs were at least 6 million. With a J-beta primer mix and a sample-barcoded 5' primer, a second PCR ran about 7 to 12 cycles. TCRdb re-called the 5' RACE reads with MiXCR, one entry per CDR3 protein. The data show about 930,000 distinct CDR3 sequences, roughly 29% seen once. This sample was shared with a second study, whose subject was T cells of mothers and their children. That work contributes: Related and unrelated pairs show TCR recombination output that thymic selection shapes similarly.

This clonotype was obtained from a woman between 40 and 55 years old in good health. The chain employs TRBV4-1 and TRBJ2-1, with unresolved D. The sequencing input was blood. CDR3 loop: CASSQEISARPDSEQFF. CDR3 in DNA: TGCGCCAGCAGCCAAGAAATTTCAGCTAGGCCGGATTCTGAGCAGTTCTTC.